Below are 25 T cell receptor beta chains sequenced from a single sample in a study of siplizumab effects on memory and regulatory T cells. Sequencing was performed with immunoSEQ multiplex PCR; in TCRdb, only in-frame clones are kept and a portion is missing. The sample contains 85,000 or so clones, 95% of which appear only once. Input material: CD8+ T cells sorted from blood. These receptors were collected from a human donor in good health.

The V call is TRBV19, the J call TRBJ1-5; TRBD1 aligns across 7 bases. The CDR3 extends over 14 amino acids. CDR1 is LNHDA, CDR2 SQIVND, per germline (reference sequence). V dropped 11 bases and J dropped 0; count of bases not matched to a gene: 7. The CDR3 nucleotides are TGTGCCGCGGGACAGTCGTATAGCAATCAGCCCCAGCATTTT. It codes for CAAGQSYSNQPQHF.

A remark on this clone: The junction departs from germline at one end; a sequencing error may be responsible. The chain uses TRBV7-9 and TRBJ2-5; D call uncertain. The CDR3 is 10 residues long. Germline V gene data show CDR1 as SEHNR and CDR2 as FQNEAQ (reference sequence). This chain's CDR3 is CASSLDFADF. The CDR3 DNA follows: TGTGCCAGCAGCTTAGATTTTGCCGACTTC.

The chain carries TRBV7-3 and TRBJ2-3, with D possibly TRBD1 on 6 matching bases. CDR3 length equals 14 residues. CDR1 and CDR2 from the germline V gene are SGHTA and FQGTGA. Trimming took 5 bases from V and 0 from J, leaving 9 bases between them. The CDR3 nucleotides read TGTGCCAGCAGCCCGGACAGTAGCACAGATACGCAGTATTTT. Its translation is CASSPDSSTDTQYF.

The rearrangement links TRBV7-9 to TRBJ2-5; TRBD1 or TRBD2 may be the D gene (5 bases each). Trimming shortened V by 3 bases and J by 13 bases, and 21 bases separated the two germline ends. The CDR3 sequence is 14 residues long. CDR1 SEHNR and CDR2 FQNEAQ come from the germline V gene (reference sequence). The CDR3 region has the DNA TGTGCCAGCAGCTTTTCCGCTGAAGAGGGGTTTAGGTACTTC. Amino acids: CASSFSAEEGFRYF.

The chain has TRBV29-1 and TRBJ2-7; no firm D call. The CDR3 has 13 amino acids. Germline CDR1 and CDR2: SQVTM and ANQGSEA. V was pared by 5 bases and J by 3 bases, with 14 bases between. The CDR3 DNA reads TGCAGCGTTTACATAGTAGGGTTCTACGAGCAGTACTTC. It encodes CSVYIVGFYEQYF.

The V and J genes are TRBV11-2 and TRBJ1-5; D is perhaps TRBD1 (5 bases). The CDR3 is 13 residues long. Trimming removed 5 bases at V and 4 bases at J, with 9 bases between. Germline loops: CDR1 SGHAT, CDR2 FQNNGV. The CDR3, as DNA: TGTGCCAGCAGCACGGGACTTAATCAGCCCCAGCATTTT. Translation: CASSTGLNQPQHF.

This chain joins TRBV7-9 and TRBJ2-1; TRBD2 might be the D (7 bases). V shed 5 bases and J shed 3 bases, with 17 bases lying between them. Germline loops: CDR1 SEHNR, CDR2 FQNEAQ (reference sequence). The CDR3 extends over 16 amino acids. The CDR3 bases are TGTGCCAGCAGCCCTGGGGGCGGGAGTGTCTACAATGAGCAGTTCTTC. Translation gives CASSPGGGSVYNEQFF.

The V gene is TRBV28, the J gene TRBJ2-7; tentative D call: TRBD1 (5 bases). This CDR3 spans 14 amino acids. Germline V lookup: CDR1 MDHEN, CDR2 SYDVKM. V lost 8 bases to trimming and J lost 0 bases, with 14 bases between them. CDR3 nucleotides: TGTGCCAGCCAACCCTACAGGAGCTCCTACGAGCAGTACTTC. This gives the protein CASQPYRSSYEQYF.

The chain has TRBV28 and TRBJ2-1; possibly TRBD1 or TRBD2 for D (5 bases each). The CDR3 totals 15 residues. Trimming removed 7 bases at V and 7 bases at J, with 20 bases between. Germline V gives CDR1 MDHEN, CDR2 SYDVKM. The CDR3 nucleotides are TGTGCCAGCACTCAAGGGACCCTCGAAGGGAATGAGCAGTTCTTC. This encodes CASTQGTLEGNEQFF.

The rearrangement links TRBV27 to TRBJ1-5; TRBD1 is a possible D gene (5 bases). The V and J ends lost 2 bases and 5 bases respectively, with 10 bases between them. The V gene's germline CDR1 is MNHEY and CDR2 SMNVEV (reference sequence). This CDR3 region has 14 residues. The DNA for the CDR3 is TGTGCCAGCAGTTTACGGGACGGTGATCAGCCCCAGCATTTT. Its translation: CASSLRDGDQPQHF.

This clone was counted once. The V gene is TRBV28, the J gene TRBJ2-3; the D gene is possibly TRBD2 (5 bases). The length of the CDR3 is 14 residues. V was trimmed by 10 bases and J by 0 bases, leaving 14 bases between them. Germline CDR1 reads MDHEN; CDR2 reads SYDVKM. CDR3 loop: CATYRGESTDTQYF. The CDR3 DNA follows: TGTGCCACCTACCGGGGTGAGAGCACAGATACGCAGTATTTT.

The chain is built from TRBV7-9 and TRBJ2-1; D may be TRBD1 (7 bases). The CDR3 is 14 residues long. V lost 5 bases and J lost 6, with 14 bases in between. In germline, CDR1 is SEHNR, CDR2 FQNEAQ (reference sequence). The CDR3 here is CASSEEGAFNEQFF. The CDR3 region has the DNA TGTGCCAGCAGCGAGGAGGGGGCCTTCAATGAGCAGTTCTTC.

This sequence joins TRBV7-6 and TRBJ1-1; D unclear. CDR1 SGHVS and CDR2 FNYEAQ come from the germline V gene. V lost 2 bases and J 3 bases, leaving 19 bases between the germline ends. This CDR3 contains 17 residues. CDR3 sequence reads: CASSLRGGFVGDTEAFF. CDR3 nucleotides: TGTGCCAGCAGCTTAAGAGGTGGCTTCGTCGGTGACACTGAAGCTTTCTTT.

This chain uses TRBV6-5 with TRBJ1-5, with D possibly TRBD1 on 5 matching bases. The CDR3 runs 14 residues. CDR1 and CDR2 (germline): MNHEY, SVGAGI. Trimming took 5 bases from V and 4 from J, leaving 12 bases between them. CDR3 loop: CASSKGPRNQPQHF. CDR3 DNA: TGTGCCAGCAGTAAGGGACCAAGGAATCAGCCCCAGCATTTT.

The V call is TRBV19, the J call TRBJ2-1; D call uncertain. CDR1 and CDR2 (germline): LNHDA, SQIVND (reference sequence). V shed 2 bases and J shed 5 bases, with 13 bases lying between them. The CDR3 totals 15 residues. The chain's CDR3 is CASSISGSQNNEQFF. The CDR3 coding sequence is TGTGCCAGTAGTATAAGTGGTAGCCAGAACAATGAGCAGTTCTTC.

About this clone: The sample carries other DNA sequences with the same CDR3. V usage is TRBV27 and J usage is TRBJ2-7; 12 bases match TRBD2. CDR1 MNHEY and CDR2 SMNVEV come from the germline V gene (reference sequence). The CDR3 consists of 16 residues. Unmatched junction bases numbered 7, after V lost 3 bases and J lost 4 bases. The CDR3 coding sequence is TGTGCCAGCAGTTTGGTAAGGACTAGCGGGGTGTACGAGCAGTACTTC. Translating it yields CASSLVRTSGVYEQYF.

The rearrangement links TRBV2 to TRBJ2-2; 7 bases fit TRBD2. The germline CDR1 and CDR2 sequences are SNHLY and FYNNEI. The V gene end was trimmed by 7 bases and the J gene end by 6 bases; junction bases not matched to a gene: 5. This CDR3 has 13 amino acids. The CDR3 DNA reads TGTGCCAGCAACCACGGACTAGCCGGGGAGCTGTTTTTT. It specifies CASNHGLAGELFF. The complete variable domain, with remaining parts taken from reference TRBV2 and TRBJ2-2, reads EPEVTQTPSHQVTQMGQEVILRCVPISNHLYFYWYRQILGQKVEFLVSFYNNEISEKSEIFDDQFSVERPDGSNFTLKIRSTKLEDSAMYFCASNHGLAGELFFGEGSRLTVL.

This clone was detected once. The CDR3 here is CASSSLGPDTDTQYF. In DNA, the CDR3 is TGTGCCAGCAGCTCACTGGGACCGGACACAGATACGCAGTATTTT. V gene TRBV7-9 combines with J gene TRBJ2-3; D assignment may be TRBD1 or TRBD2 (5 bases each). The length of the CDR3 is 15 residues. The V end lost 4 bases, the J end lost 2 bases, and 13 bases lay between the germline ends. From germline, CDR1 is SEHNR and CDR2 FQNEAQ (reference sequence).

V is TRBV7-6 and J is TRBJ2-7, with D possibly being TRBD2 (6 bases). Germline values: CDR1 SGHVS, CDR2 FNYEAQ. V was pared by 4 bases and J by 2 bases, with 18 bases between. CDR3 size: 16 residues. CDR3 nucleotides: TGTGCCAGCAGCTCGGATTTTAGCGGTGGCACCTACGAGCAGTACTTC. The encoded protein is CASSSDFSGGTYEQYF.

V is TRBV28 and J is TRBJ2-7; 7 bases fit TRBD2. V lost 4 bases, J lost 4 bases, and 13 bases stayed unmatched. This CDR3 has 16 amino acids. Germline V gene sequence: CDR1 MDHEN, CDR2 SYDVKM. The CDR3 protein is CASSSPPEAGVYEQYF. The DNA of the CDR3 is TGTGCCAGCAGTTCGCCCCCCGAGGCGGGAGTGTACGAGCAGTACTTC. The entire variable domain, with the rest obtained from reference TRBV28 and TRBJ2-7, is as follows: DVKVTQSSRYLVKRTGEKVFLECVQDMDHENMFWYRQDPGLGLRLIYFSYDVKMKEKGDIPEGYSVSREKKERFSLILESASTNQTSMYLCASSSPPEAGVYEQYFGPGTRLTVT.

This clone was seen just once. The chain is built from TRBV5-1 and TRBJ2-7, with 14 bases lining up with TRBD2. The CDR3 contains 17 residues. Germline lookup yields CDR1 SGHRS and CDR2 YFSETQ. With V trimmed by 3 bases and J by 3 bases, 8 bases remained unmatched. The CDR3 DNA follows: TGCGCCAGCAGCTGGGGGGGACTAGCGGGAGCTAACTACGAGCAGTACTTC. It yields the protein CASSWGGLAGANYEQYF.

The V call is TRBV27, the J call TRBJ2-3; 15 bases match TRBD2. The CDR3 runs to 17 residues. CDR1 is MNHEY, CDR2 SMNVEV, per germline (reference sequence). J was trimmed by 3 bases and V by 6 bases; bases with no gene match: 7. Here the CDR3 reads CASSGLAGGPETDTQYF. The CDR3 region has the DNA TGTGCCAGCAGCGGACTAGCGGGAGGGCCGGAAACAGATACGCAGTATTTT.

V and J are TRBV2 and TRBJ1-3, with D possibly matching TRBD1 (6 bases). The CDR3 covers 16 residues. V was cut by 1 base and J by 4 bases, with 14 bases left in between. From germline, CDR1 is SNHLY and CDR2 FYNNEI. The CDR3 nucleotides read TGTGCCAGCAGTGAAGGTTGGGACATTTCAGGAAACACCATATATTTT. It specifies CASSEGWDISGNTIYF.

The chain joins TRBV27 to TRBJ2-3; 7 positions match TRBD2. Trimming at V came to 4 bases and at J to 6 bases, leaving 13 bases not matched to a gene. CDR1 and CDR2 from the germline V gene are MNHEY and SMNVEV (reference sequence). The CDR3 loop spans 16 amino acids. CDR3 in DNA: TGTGCCAGCAGTTCCCTTTCATTAGCGGGTGTCGATACGCAGTATTTT. Encoded protein: CASSSLSLAGVDTQYF.

The chain carries TRBV7-8 and TRBJ2-1; D is undetermined. V lost 4 bases and J 2 bases, leaving 24 bases between the germline ends. Germline V lookup: CDR1 SGHVS, CDR2 FQNEAQ. CDR3 length: 19 amino acids. CDR3 amino acids: CASSYPRISRTATYNEQFF. As DNA, the CDR3 is TGTGCCAGCAGCTACCCCCGGATTAGTCGGACCGCCACCTACAATGAGCAGTTCTTC.